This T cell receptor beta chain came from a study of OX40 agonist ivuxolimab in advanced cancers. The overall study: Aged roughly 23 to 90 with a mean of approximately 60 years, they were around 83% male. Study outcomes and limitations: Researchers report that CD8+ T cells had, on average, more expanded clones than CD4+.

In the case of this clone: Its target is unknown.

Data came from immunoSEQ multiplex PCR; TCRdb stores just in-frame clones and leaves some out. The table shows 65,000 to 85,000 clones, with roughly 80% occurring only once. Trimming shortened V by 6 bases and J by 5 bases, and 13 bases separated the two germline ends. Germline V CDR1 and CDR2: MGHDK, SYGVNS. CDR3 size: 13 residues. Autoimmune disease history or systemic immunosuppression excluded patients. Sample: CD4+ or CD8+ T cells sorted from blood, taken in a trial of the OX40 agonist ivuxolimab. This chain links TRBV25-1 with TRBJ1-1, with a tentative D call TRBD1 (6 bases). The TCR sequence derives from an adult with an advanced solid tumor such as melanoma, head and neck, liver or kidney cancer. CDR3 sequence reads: CASRRTEETEAFF. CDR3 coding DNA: TGTGCCAGCAGAAGGACAGAGGAGACTGAAGCTTTCTTT. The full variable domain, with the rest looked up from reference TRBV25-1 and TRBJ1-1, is EADIYQTPRYLVIGTGKKITLECSQTMGHDKMYWYQQDPGMELHLIHYSYGVNSTEKGDLSSESTVSRIRTEHFPLTLESARPSHTSQYLCASRRTEETEAFFGQGTRLTVV.